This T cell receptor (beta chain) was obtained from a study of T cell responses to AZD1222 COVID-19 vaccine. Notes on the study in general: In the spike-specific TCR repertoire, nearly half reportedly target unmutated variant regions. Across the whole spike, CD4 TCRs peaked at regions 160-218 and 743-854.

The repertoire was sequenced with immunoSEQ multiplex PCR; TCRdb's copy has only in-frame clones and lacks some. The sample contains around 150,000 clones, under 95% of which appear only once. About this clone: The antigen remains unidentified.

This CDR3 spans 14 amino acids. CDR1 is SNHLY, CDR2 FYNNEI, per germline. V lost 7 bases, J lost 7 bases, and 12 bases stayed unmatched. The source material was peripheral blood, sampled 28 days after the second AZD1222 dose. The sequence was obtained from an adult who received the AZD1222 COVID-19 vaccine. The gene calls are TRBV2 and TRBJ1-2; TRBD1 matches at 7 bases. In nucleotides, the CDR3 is TGTGCCAGCATAAACCCATTACAGGGGCTTGGCTACACCTTC. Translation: CASINPLQGLGYTF.